These T cell receptor beta chains were read from a single sample in a study of identical twins. TCRdb recomputed calls from the 5' RACE reads with MiXCR, one row per CDR3 protein. This repertoire shows fewer than 550,000 distinct CDR3 sequences, 13% to 15% found once; its top ten account for approximately 0.98%. These data were also reused for a study on yellow fever vaccine responses in identical twins.

The sample taken for sequencing was CD4+ T cells sorted from blood. All receptors derive from a woman aged 18-30 years in good health. CDR3s include the opening cysteine and the closing phenylalanine or tryptophan. Fields, in order: CDR3 DNA, CDR3 protein, D gene, J gene, clone size, V gene. D genes are given only for firm matches. Size is stated for part of the rows, as once, few or many counts, or as a class when the clone is expanded.

CDR3 DNA: TGTGCCAGCAGTCCCAGCAGCCCTTGGGGGAATTACGCCGGGGAGCTGTTTTTT; CDR3 protein: CASSPSSPWGNYAGELFF; D gene: .; J gene: TRBJ2-2; clone size: many; V gene: TRBV6-1
CDR3 DNA: TGTGCCAGCAGCTCTCTTGTTGATTGGGGGTCGAACACCGGGGAGCTGTTTTTT; CDR3 protein: CASSSLVDWGSNTGELFF; D gene: .; J gene: TRBJ2-2; clone size: .; V gene: TRBV11-1
CDR3 DNA: TGTGCCAGCAGTTCACAAGCGGTGAGGTCCATCCGGTGTGTCTTT; CDR3 protein: CASSSQAVRSIRCVF; D gene: .; J gene: TRBJ1-1; clone size: few; V gene: TRBV28
CDR3 DNA: TGTGCCAGCAGTGTCGGCAGGGGGCTCACTGGGGCCAACGTCCTGACTTTC; CDR3 protein: CASSVGRGLTGANVLTF; D gene: TRBD1; J gene: TRBJ2-6; clone size: .; V gene: TRBV2
CDR3 DNA: TGCGCCAGCAGCCCCGTTAAGGGGAGCCAAGAGACCCAGTACTTC; CDR3 protein: CASSPVKGSQETQYF; D gene: .; J gene: TRBJ2-5; clone size: many; V gene: TRBV5-1
CDR3 DNA: TGTGCCAGCTCACGGACTGAATCCACTGAAGCTTTCTTT; CDR3 protein: CASSRTESTEAFF; D gene: .; J gene: TRBJ1-1; clone size: few; V gene: TRBV18
CDR3 DNA: TGCAGCGTTGAGGAAAATAGCAATCAGCCCCAGCATTTT; CDR3 protein: CSVEENSNQPQHF; D gene: .; J gene: TRBJ1-5; clone size: many; V gene: TRBV29-1
CDR3 DNA: TGTGCCAGCGGCCTTAGCGGGGGACCTCTGATGCAGTATTTT; CDR3 protein: CASGLSGGPLMQYF; D gene: TRBD2; J gene: TRBJ2-3; clone size: .; V gene: TRBV28
CDR3 DNA: TGTGCCAGCAGGACAGGGGGCGCGTGGGGGGCGGGCACAGATACGCAGTATTTT; CDR3 protein: CASRTGGAWGAGTDTQYF; D gene: TRBD1; J gene: TRBJ2-3; clone size: .; V gene: TRBV27
CDR3 DNA: TGTGCCAGCAGCTCCCTAGCGGTCACCTACAATGAGCAGTTCTTC; CDR3 protein: CASSSLAVTYNEQFF; D gene: TRBD2; J gene: TRBJ2-1; clone size: .; V gene: TRBV5-6
CDR3 DNA: TGTGCCAGCAGCCCCCGACTAGCGGTCGGAGAAGAGACCCAGTACTTC; CDR3 protein: CASSPRLAVGEETQYF; D gene: TRBD2; J gene: TRBJ2-5; clone size: many; V gene: TRBV4-2
CDR3 DNA: TGTGCCAGCAGCTTAAAGAGCCAAAACACCGGGGAGCTGTTTTTT; CDR3 protein: CASSLKSQNTGELFF; D gene: .; J gene: TRBJ2-2; clone size: few; V gene: TRBV7-3
CDR3 DNA: TGTGCCAGCTCACCACCGTCGGGTCTGGGATACTACAATGAGCAGTTCTTC; CDR3 protein: CASSPPSGLGYYNEQFF; D gene: .; J gene: TRBJ2-1; clone size: .; V gene: TRBV18
CDR3 DNA: TGTGCCAGCAGCGCAAACGGAGTGCTTGTGAATACGCAGTATTTT; CDR3 protein: CASSANGVLVNTQYF; D gene: .; J gene: TRBJ2-3; clone size: .; V gene: TRBV7-2
CDR3 DNA: TGTGCCACCGACCCTCTCGGACAGGCGAGCTCCTACAATGAGCAGTTCTTC; CDR3 protein: CATDPLGQASSYNEQFF; D gene: TRBD1; J gene: TRBJ2-1; clone size: .; V gene: TRBV10-3
CDR3 DNA: TGTGCCAGCAGCCCTTCCAGGGGGCCCCCCTCCTTC; CDR3 protein: CASSPSRGPPSF; D gene: TRBD1; J gene: TRBJ2-1; clone size: .; V gene: TRBV11-2
CDR3 DNA: TGCGCCAGCAGCTTGTTCGTGGGAGTAGATACGCAGTATTTT; CDR3 protein: CASSLFVGVDTQYF; D gene: .; J gene: TRBJ2-3; clone size: .; V gene: TRBV5-1
CDR3 DNA: TGTGCCAGCAGTTCTAGGGCCCGGGAGACCCAGTACTTC; CDR3 protein: CASSSRARETQYF; D gene: .; J gene: TRBJ2-5; clone size: few; V gene: TRBV12-3/TRBV12-4
CDR3 DNA: TGTGCCAGCAGTTGGGGCAGGGTCTCCTACGAGCAGTACTTC; CDR3 protein: CASSWGRVSYEQYF; D gene: .; J gene: TRBJ2-7; clone size: .; V gene: TRBV28
CDR3 DNA: TGCGCCAGCAGCTTGGAAGGACTAGCGGACTACAATGAGCAGTTCTTC; CDR3 protein: CASSLEGLADYNEQFF; D gene: TRBD2; J gene: TRBJ2-1; clone size: few; V gene: TRBV5-1
CDR3 DNA: TGTGTCAGCAGCCCTATACGACAGGGGCATAATTCACCCCTCCACTTT; CDR3 protein: CVSSPIRQGHNSPLHF; D gene: TRBD1; J gene: TRBJ1-6; clone size: once; V gene: TRBV11-3
CDR3 DNA: TGTGCCAGCAGACAAAAGACCCAGCATTTT; CDR3 protein: CASRQKTQHF; D gene: .; J gene: TRBJ1-5; clone size: .; V gene: TRBV21-1
CDR3 DNA: TGTGCCACCAGTGAGTCGACTAGCGGGTTCGGCAGAGAGACCCAGTACTTC; CDR3 protein: CATSESTSGFGRETQYF; D gene: TRBD2; J gene: TRBJ2-5; clone size: .; V gene: TRBV24-1
CDR3 DNA: TGTGCCACCAGCAGCGGGGCCCTAAACACAGATACGCAGTATTTT; CDR3 protein: CATSSGALNTDTQYF; D gene: .; J gene: TRBJ2-3; clone size: few; V gene: TRBV15
CDR3 DNA: TGTGCCAGTAGTTCCCTTAGCGGTCGAGGCGAGACCCAGTACTTC; CDR3 protein: CASSSLSGRGETQYF; D gene: .; J gene: TRBJ2-5; clone size: .; V gene: TRBV19
CDR3 DNA: TGCGCCAGCAGCCAAGATTTGCCTAGCAGCGGGGAGCTGTTTTTT; CDR3 protein: CASSQDLPSSGELFF; D gene: .; J gene: TRBJ2-2; clone size: few; V gene: TRBV4-3
CDR3 DNA: TGTGCCAGCATGTCGACGGCTCCGGATACGCAGTATTTT; CDR3 protein: CASMSTAPDTQYF; D gene: .; J gene: TRBJ2-3; clone size: .; V gene: TRBV6-2/TRBV6-3
CDR3 DNA: TGTGCCACCAGCACCACGGACAGGATAAACTATGGCTACACCTTC; CDR3 protein: CATSTTDRINYGYTF; D gene: TRBD1; J gene: TRBJ1-2; clone size: .; V gene: TRBV15
CDR3 DNA: TGCGCCAGCAGCCCCCCGGCAGGGGTGAATGGCTACACCTTC; CDR3 protein: CASSPPAGVNGYTF; D gene: .; J gene: TRBJ1-2; clone size: few; V gene: TRBV5-1
CDR3 DNA: TGCGCCAGCAGCCAGGTAGTGGCGCGGCGTAACAATGAGCAGTTCTTC; CDR3 protein: CASSQVVARRNNEQFF; D gene: .; J gene: TRBJ2-1; clone size: .; V gene: TRBV4-3
CDR3 DNA: TGTGCCAGCAGCCCCTCTAGCGGGGGAGATACGCAGTATTTT; CDR3 protein: CASSPSSGGDTQYF; D gene: TRBD2; J gene: TRBJ2-3; clone size: few; V gene: TRBV7-9
CDR3 DNA: TGTGCCAGCAGGAGGGATAGCGGGATCAATGAGCAGTTCTTC; CDR3 protein: CASRRDSGINEQFF; D gene: TRBD2; J gene: TRBJ2-1; clone size: .; V gene: TRBV6-1
CDR3 DNA: TGTGCCTGGACAGGCGGCGGGGGCTCCTACAATGAGCAGTTCTTC; CDR3 protein: CAWTGGGGSYNEQFF; D gene: TRBD2; J gene: TRBJ2-1; clone size: few; V gene: TRBV30
CDR3 DNA: TGTGCCAACAGTTTTGGGACCACCTACGAGCAGTACTTC; CDR3 protein: CANSFGTTYEQYF; D gene: .; J gene: TRBJ2-7; clone size: few; V gene: TRBV12-3/TRBV12-4
CDR3 DNA: TGTGCCATCAGCCCCTTCGGACAGGTTGAGGGCTACACCTTC; CDR3 protein: CAISPFGQVEGYTF; D gene: TRBD1; J gene: TRBJ1-2; clone size: .; V gene: TRBV10-3
CDR3 DNA: TGCAGCGTTGAAAGCCCCGGGAGCCGTTCGGAGCAGTTCTTC; CDR3 protein: CSVESPGSRSEQFF; D gene: .; J gene: TRBJ2-1; clone size: .; V gene: TRBV29-1
CDR3 DNA: TGCGCCAGCAGCTCCCTGGGTGGCTCCTACGAGCAGTACTTC; CDR3 protein: CASSSLGGSYEQYF; D gene: .; J gene: TRBJ2-7; clone size: many; V gene: TRBV5-1
CDR3 DNA: TGCAGTTCTCCGATGCGGGCTAGCCCAAGCTACGAGCAGTACTTC; CDR3 protein: CSSPMRASPSYEQYF; D gene: .; J gene: TRBJ2-7; clone size: few; V gene: TRBV20-1
CDR3 DNA: TGCGCCAGCAGCCCCGGGGGACTAGCGGGCCTCAATGAGCAGTTCTTC; CDR3 protein: CASSPGGLAGLNEQFF; D gene: TRBD2; J gene: TRBJ2-1; clone size: .; V gene: TRBV5-1
CDR3 DNA: TGTGCCAGCAGTCCAAGCGGGAGGGTGAAGCATGAGCAGTTCTTC; CDR3 protein: CASSPSGRVKHEQFF; D gene: TRBD2; J gene: TRBJ2-1; clone size: many; V gene: TRBV12-3/TRBV12-4
CDR3 DNA: TGTGCCAGCAGTTTAGGGGGTCATCGGTACACCTTC; CDR3 protein: CASSLGGHRYTF; D gene: .; J gene: TRBJ1-2; clone size: .; V gene: TRBV12-3/TRBV12-4
CDR3 DNA: TGCGCCAGCAGCCCCATGGCCGACACTGAAGCTTTCTTT; CDR3 protein: CASSPMADTEAFF; D gene: .; J gene: TRBJ1-1; clone size: .; V gene: TRBV5-1
CDR3 DNA: TGTGCCAGCAGACCCGACAGGAACACTGAAGCTTTCTTT; CDR3 protein: CASRPDRNTEAFF; D gene: .; J gene: TRBJ1-1; clone size: .; V gene: TRBV28
CDR3 DNA: TGTGCCAGCAGCTTGACCCGACAGGGGCCCGGAGTGAAACTGTTTTTT; CDR3 protein: CASSLTRQGPGVKLFF; D gene: TRBD1; J gene: TRBJ1-4; clone size: .; V gene: TRBV7-6
CDR3 DNA: TGTGCCAGCAGTTATGACGCTAGCGGGAGATCCGAGCAGTACTTC; CDR3 protein: CASSYDASGRSEQYF; D gene: TRBD2; J gene: TRBJ2-7; clone size: .; V gene: TRBV6-5
CDR3 DNA: TGTGCCAGCAGCTTAGTCCGGGTGCATGAGCAGTTCTTC; CDR3 protein: CASSLVRVHEQFF; D gene: .; J gene: TRBJ2-1; clone size: few; V gene: TRBV7-9
CDR3 DNA: TGCAGTGCTAGGGGGGCGGGAAAACTGTTTTTT; CDR3 protein: CSARGAGKLFF; D gene: .; J gene: TRBJ1-4; clone size: .; V gene: TRBV20-1
CDR3 DNA: TGTGCCAGCAGTCTTCTGGACCGGGAGCTAAATGAGCAGTTCTTC; CDR3 protein: CASSLLDRELNEQFF; D gene: .; J gene: TRBJ2-1; clone size: many; V gene: TRBV12-3/TRBV12-4
CDR3 DNA: TGCGCCAGCAGCCAAGGACAGGGGCCTCACAATGAGCAGTTCTTC; CDR3 protein: CASSQGQGPHNEQFF; D gene: TRBD1; J gene: TRBJ2-1; clone size: many; V gene: TRBV4-3
CDR3 DNA: TGTGCCAGCAGTTCAGAGGGGGCCGTCCGGGAGACCCAGTACTTC; CDR3 protein: CASSSEGAVRETQYF; D gene: TRBD1; J gene: TRBJ2-5; clone size: .; V gene: TRBV6-5
CDR3 DNA: TGCGCCAGCACCTTGGAGAACAGGGGGCAAGAAGCTTTCTTT; CDR3 protein: CASTLENRGQEAFF; D gene: TRBD1; J gene: TRBJ1-1; clone size: few; V gene: TRBV5-1
CDR3 DNA: TGTGCCAGCAGCTATGATGTACAGGGGAGAGGGTCCTACGAGCAGTACTTC; CDR3 protein: CASSYDVQGRGSYEQYF; D gene: TRBD1; J gene: TRBJ2-7; clone size: many; V gene: TRBV7-2
CDR3 DNA: TGCGCCAGCAACGGACAGGGGGGGACCGGGGAGCTGTTTTTT; CDR3 protein: CASNGQGGTGELFF; D gene: TRBD1; J gene: TRBJ2-2; clone size: many; V gene: TRBV5-1
CDR3 DNA: TGTGCCAGCTCACCACTCCGGACAGAGAATGAGCAGTTCTTC; CDR3 protein: CASSPLRTENEQFF; D gene: .; J gene: TRBJ2-1; clone size: .; V gene: TRBV18
CDR3 DNA: TGTGCCAGCAGCTTGGGACGGGGTGGAGCTTTCTTT; CDR3 protein: CASSLGRGGAFF; D gene: .; J gene: TRBJ1-1; clone size: .; V gene: TRBV5-6
CDR3 DNA: TGCAGTGCTCCGGTCGGTGTTTCGAGCAGTAAAGAGTACTTC; CDR3 protein: CSAPVGVSSSKEYF; D gene: .; J gene: TRBJ2-7; clone size: few; V gene: TRBV20-1
CDR3 DNA: TGTGCCAGCACCCGGGGGGGGACAGGAAATGAAAAACTGTTTTTT; CDR3 protein: CASTRGGTGNEKLFF; D gene: TRBD1; J gene: TRBJ1-4; clone size: few; V gene: TRBV2